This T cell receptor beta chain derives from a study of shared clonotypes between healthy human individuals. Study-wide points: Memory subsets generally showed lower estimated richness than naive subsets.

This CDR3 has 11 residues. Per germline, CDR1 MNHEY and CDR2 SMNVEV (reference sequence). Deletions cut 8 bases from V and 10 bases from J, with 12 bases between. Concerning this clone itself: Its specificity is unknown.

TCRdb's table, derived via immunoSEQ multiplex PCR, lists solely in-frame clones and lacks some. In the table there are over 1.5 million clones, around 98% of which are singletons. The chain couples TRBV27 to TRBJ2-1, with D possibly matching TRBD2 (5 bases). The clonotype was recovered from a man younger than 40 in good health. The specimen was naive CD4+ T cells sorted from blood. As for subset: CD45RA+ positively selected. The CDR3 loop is CASSRSGEQFF. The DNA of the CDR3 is TGTGCCAGCTCCAGATCGGGGGAGCAGTTCTTC.